The present TCR beta chain was sequenced within a study of cytomegalovirus exposure and HLA in healthy donors. PCR involved 60 Vbeta and 13 Jbeta primers. Using immunoSEQ multiplex PCR, the repertoire was profiled, and TCRdb retains in-frame clones only, with some absent. The top ten clones hold almost 6% of a sample with some 120,000 clones, 74% of them seen once. This receptor was obtained from a woman between 50 and 59 years old in good health and CMV-seropositive. The specimen sequenced was PBMCs.

This CDR3 reads CASSFRTSGGRGTQYF. The CDR3 coding sequence is TGTGCCAGCAGCTTTCGAACTAGCGGGGGCCGGGGGACCCAGTACTTC. The chain couples TRBV5-4 to TRBJ2-5; 11 bases agree with TRBD2. Germline V gives CDR1 SGHNT, CDR2 YYREEE (reference sequence). With 2 bases clipped from V and 7 bases from J, the junction kept 10 bases outside the gene matches. The CDR3 has 16 residues.